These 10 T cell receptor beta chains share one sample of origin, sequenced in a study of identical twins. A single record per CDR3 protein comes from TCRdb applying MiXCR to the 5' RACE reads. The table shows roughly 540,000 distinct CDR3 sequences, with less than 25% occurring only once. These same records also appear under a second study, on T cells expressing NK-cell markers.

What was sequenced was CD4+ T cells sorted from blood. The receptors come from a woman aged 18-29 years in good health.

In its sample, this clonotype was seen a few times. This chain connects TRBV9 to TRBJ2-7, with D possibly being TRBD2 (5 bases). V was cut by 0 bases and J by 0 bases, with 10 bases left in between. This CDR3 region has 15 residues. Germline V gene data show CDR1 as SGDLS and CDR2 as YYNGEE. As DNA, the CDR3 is TGTGCCAGCAGCGTAGCTCCGGGGAGCTCCTACGAGCAGTACTTC. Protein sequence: CASSVAPGSSYEQYF.

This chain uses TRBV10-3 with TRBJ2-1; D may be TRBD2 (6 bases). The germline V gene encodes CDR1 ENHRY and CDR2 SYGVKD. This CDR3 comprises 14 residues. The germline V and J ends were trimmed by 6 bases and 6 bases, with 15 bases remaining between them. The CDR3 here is CAISRDSPLNEQFF. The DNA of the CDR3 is TGTGCCATCAGCCGGGACTCCCCCCTCAATGAGCAGTTCTTC.

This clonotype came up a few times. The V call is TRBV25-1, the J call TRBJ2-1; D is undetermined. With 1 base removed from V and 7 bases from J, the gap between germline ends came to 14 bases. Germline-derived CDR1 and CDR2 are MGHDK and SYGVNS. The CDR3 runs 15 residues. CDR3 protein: CASSEFTQVWNEQFF. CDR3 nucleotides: TGTGCCAGCAGTGAATTTACCCAAGTGTGGAATGAGCAGTTCTTC.

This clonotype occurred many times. Here the CDR3 reads CASSLEGVRGRLYEQYF. In nucleotides, the CDR3 is TGCGCCAGCAGCTTGGAGGGGGTCAGGGGACGGCTCTACGAGCAGTACTTC. The gene calls are TRBV5-1 and TRBJ2-7, with D maybe TRBD1 (6 bases). The CDR3 contains 17 residues. Trimming left V 0 bases short and J 3 bases short, with 19 bases between. Per germline, CDR1 SGHRS and CDR2 YFSETQ.

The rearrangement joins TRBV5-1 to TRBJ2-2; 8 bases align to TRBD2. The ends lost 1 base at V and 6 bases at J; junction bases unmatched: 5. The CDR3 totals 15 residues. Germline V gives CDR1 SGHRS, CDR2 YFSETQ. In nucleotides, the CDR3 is TGCGCCAGCAGCTTGTCGACTAGCGAGTCCGGGGAGCTGTTTTTT. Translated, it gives CASSLSTSESGELFF.

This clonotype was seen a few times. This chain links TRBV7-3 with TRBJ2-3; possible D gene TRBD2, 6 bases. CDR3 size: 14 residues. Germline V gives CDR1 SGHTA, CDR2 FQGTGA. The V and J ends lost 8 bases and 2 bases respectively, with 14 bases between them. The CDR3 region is CASGFGGDTDTQYF. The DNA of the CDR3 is TGTGCCAGCGGTTTTGGCGGGGACACAGATACGCAGTATTTT.

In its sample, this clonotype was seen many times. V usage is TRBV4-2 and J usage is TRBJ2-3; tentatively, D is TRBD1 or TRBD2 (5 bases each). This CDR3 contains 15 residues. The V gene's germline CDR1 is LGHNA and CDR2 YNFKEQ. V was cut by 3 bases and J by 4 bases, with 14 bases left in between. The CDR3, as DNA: TGTGCCAGCAGCCAGGGGGTACCCCGTGCAGATACGCAGTATTTT. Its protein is CASSQGVPRADTQYF.

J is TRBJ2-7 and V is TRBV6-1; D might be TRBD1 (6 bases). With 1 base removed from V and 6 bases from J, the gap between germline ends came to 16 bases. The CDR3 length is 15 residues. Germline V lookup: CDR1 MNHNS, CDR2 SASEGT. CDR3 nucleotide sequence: TGTGCCAGCAGTGAAGTAGGACAGAAATGGGGCGAGCAGTACTTC. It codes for CASSEVGQKWGEQYF.

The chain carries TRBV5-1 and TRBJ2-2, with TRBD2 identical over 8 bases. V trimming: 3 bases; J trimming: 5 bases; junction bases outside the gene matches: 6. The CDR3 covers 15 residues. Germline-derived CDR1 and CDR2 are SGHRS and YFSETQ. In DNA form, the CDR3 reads TGCGCCAGCAGCTCCGGGACTAGTAGGACCGGGGAGCTGTTTTTT. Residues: CASSSGTSRTGELFF.

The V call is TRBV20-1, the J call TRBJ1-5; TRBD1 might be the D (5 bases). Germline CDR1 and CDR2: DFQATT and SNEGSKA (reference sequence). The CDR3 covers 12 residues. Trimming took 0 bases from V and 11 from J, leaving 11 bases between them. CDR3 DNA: TGCAGTGCTAGAGAGCCGGGGGGGTCCCAGCATTTT. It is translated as CSAREPGGSQHF.